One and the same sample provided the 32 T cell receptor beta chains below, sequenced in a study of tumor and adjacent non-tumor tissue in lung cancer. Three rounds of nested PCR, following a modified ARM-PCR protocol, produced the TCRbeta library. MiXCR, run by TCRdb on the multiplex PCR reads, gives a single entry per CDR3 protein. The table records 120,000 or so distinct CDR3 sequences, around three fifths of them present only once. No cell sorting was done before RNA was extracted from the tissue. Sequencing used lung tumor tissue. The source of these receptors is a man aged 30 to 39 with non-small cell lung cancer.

The CDR3 region is CASTRAGEPQHF. CDR3 DNA: TGTGCCAGCACTCGGGCGGGGGAGCCCCAGCATTTT. The chain combines TRBV6-2 or TRBV6-3 with TRBJ1-5; D might be TRBD1 (5 bases). Trimming cost V 7 bases and J 8 bases, with 12 bases left between them. This CDR3 contains 12 residues. CDR1 MNHEY and CDR2 SVGEGT come from the germline V gene.

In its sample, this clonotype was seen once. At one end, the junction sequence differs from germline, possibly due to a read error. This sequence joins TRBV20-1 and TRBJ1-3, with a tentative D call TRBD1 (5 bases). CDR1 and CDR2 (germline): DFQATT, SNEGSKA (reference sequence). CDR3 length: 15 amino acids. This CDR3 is CTAPPLGAKGNTIYF. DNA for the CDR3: TGCACTGCTCCTCCACTAGGGGCCAAAGGAAACACTATATATTTT.

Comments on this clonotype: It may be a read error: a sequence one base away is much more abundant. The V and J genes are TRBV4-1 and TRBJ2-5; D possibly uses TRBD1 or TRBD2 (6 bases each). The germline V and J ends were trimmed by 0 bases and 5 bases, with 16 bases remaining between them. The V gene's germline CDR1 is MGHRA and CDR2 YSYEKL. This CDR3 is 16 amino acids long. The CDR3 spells CASSQDPTGGRETQYF. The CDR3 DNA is TGCGCCAGCAGCCAAGATCCGACAGGTGGGAGGGAGACCCAGTACTTC.

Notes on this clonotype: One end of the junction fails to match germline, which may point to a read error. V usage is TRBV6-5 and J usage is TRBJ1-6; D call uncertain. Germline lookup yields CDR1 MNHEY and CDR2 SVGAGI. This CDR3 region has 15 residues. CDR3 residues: CASSHSDGNNSPLHF. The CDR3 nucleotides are TGTGCTAGCAGTCACTCCGACGGAAACAATTCACCCCTCCACTTT.

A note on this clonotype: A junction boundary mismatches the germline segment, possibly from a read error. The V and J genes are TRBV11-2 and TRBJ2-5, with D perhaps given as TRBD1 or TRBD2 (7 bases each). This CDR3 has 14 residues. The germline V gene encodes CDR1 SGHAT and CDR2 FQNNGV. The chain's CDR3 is CASSLVPGGETPFF. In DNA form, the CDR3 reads TGTGCCAGCAGCTTAGTCCCAGGGGGGGAGACCCCGTTCTTC.

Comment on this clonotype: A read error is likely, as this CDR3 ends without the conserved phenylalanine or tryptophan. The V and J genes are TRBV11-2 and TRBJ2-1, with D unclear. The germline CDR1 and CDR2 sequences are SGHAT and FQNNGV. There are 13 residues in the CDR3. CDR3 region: CASSLEAGNKQFI. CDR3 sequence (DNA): TGTGCCAGCAGCTTAGAAGCCGGCAATAAGCAGTTCATC.

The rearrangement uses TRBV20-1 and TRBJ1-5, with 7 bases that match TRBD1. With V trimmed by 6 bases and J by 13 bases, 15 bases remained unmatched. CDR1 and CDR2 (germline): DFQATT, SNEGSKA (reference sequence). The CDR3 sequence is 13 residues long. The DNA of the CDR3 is TGCAGTGCAAGCCGGGACAGCAAACAGCAGCAGCATTTT. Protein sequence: CSASRDSKQQQHF.

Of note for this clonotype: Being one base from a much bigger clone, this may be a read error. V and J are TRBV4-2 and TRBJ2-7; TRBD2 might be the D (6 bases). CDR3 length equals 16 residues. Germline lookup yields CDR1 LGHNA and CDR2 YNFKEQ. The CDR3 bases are TGTGCCAGCAGACAAGAATCCTCCGGACTAAGAGACGAGCAGTACTTC. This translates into CASRQESSGLRDEQYF.

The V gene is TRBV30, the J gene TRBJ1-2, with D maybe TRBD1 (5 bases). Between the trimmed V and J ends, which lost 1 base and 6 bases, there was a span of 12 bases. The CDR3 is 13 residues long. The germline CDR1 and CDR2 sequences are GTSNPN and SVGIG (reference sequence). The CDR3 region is CAWSGGAGDGYTF. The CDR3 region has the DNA TGTGCCTGGAGTGGAGGGGCAGGTGATGGCTACACCTTC.

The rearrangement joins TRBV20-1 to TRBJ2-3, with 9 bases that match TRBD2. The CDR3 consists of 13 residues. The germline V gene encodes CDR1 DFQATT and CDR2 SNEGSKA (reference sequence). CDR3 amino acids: CDSKGAGGDAQYF. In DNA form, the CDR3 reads TGCGATTCGAAGGGAGCGGGGGGCGATGCGCAGTATTTT.

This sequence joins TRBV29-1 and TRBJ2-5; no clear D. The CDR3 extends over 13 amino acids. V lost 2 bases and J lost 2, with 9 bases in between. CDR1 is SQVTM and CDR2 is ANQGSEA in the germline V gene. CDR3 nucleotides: TGCAGCGTTGAACGCCCAATTCAAGAGACCCAGTACTTC. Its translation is CSVERPIQETQYF.

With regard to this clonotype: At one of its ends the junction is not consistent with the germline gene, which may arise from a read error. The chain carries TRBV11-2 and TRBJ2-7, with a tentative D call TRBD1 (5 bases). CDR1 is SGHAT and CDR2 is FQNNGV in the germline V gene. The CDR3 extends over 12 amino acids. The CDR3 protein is CAIGRGTDEHYF. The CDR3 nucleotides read TGTGCCATCGGAAGGGGTACGGACGAGCATTACTTC.

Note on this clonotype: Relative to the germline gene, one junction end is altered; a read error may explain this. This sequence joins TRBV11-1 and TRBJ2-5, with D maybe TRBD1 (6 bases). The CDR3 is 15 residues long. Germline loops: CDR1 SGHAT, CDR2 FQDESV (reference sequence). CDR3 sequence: CANSLAMDRKENQYF. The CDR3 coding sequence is TGTGCCAACAGCTTAGCGATGGACAGAAAAGAGAACCAGTACTTC.

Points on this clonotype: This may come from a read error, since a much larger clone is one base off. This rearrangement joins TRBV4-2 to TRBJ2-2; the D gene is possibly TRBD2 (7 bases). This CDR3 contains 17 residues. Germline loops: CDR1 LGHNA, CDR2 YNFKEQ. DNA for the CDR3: TGTGCCAGCGGCCACCTAGGGGGGGGAATGGGCACCGGGGAGCTGTTTTTT. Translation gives CASGHLGGGMGTGELFF.

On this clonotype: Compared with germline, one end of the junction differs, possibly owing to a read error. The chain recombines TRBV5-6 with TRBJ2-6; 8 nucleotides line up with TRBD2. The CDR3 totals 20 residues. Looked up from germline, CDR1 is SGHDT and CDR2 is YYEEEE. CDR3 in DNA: TGTGCCAGCAGCCCTCGCGGTCGGGGGGGCTCCTCATCTGGGACCAACGTCCTGACTTTC. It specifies CASSPRGRGGSSSGTNVLTF.

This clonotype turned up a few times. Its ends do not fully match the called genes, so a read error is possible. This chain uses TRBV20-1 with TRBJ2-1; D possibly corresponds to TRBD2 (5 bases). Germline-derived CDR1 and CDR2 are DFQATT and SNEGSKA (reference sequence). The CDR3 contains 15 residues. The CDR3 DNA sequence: TGCAGTGCTAAGCGGTTCTTGAACTCCTTCAATGAGCAGTTCTTC. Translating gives CSAKRFLNSFNEQFF.

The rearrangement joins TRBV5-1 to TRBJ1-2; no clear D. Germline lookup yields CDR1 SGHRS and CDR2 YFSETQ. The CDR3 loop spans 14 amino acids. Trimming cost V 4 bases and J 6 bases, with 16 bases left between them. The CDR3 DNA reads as TGCGCCAGCAGCACAAACGGTGCAGGCCATGGCTACACCTTC. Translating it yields CASSTNGAGHGYTF.

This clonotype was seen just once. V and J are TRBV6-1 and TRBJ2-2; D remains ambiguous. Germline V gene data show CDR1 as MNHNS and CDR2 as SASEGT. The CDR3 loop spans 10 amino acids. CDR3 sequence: CVNHTGELFF. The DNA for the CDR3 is TGTGTCAACCACACCGGGGAGCTGTTTTTT.

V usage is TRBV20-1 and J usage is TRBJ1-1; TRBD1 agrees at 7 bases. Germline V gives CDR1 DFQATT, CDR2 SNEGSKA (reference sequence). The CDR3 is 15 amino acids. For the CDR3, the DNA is TGCAGAGCGCGCCGACAGGGAACTATGAACACTGAAGCTTTCTTT. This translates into CRARRQGTMNTEAFF.

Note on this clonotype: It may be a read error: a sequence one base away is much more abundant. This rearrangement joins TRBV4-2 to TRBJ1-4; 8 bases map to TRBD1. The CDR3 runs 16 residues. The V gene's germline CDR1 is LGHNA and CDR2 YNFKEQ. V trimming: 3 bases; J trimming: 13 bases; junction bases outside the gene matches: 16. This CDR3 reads CASSQGGGQEGLILFF. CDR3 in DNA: TGTGCCAGCAGCCAGGGTGGGGGACAGGAGGGCTTAATACTGTTTTTT.

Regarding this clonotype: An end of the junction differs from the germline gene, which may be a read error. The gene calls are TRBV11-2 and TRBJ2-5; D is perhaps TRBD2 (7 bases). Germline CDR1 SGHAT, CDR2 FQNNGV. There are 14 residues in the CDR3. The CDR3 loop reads CASSFAQGGKAQYF. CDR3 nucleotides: TGTGCCAGCAGCTTCGCACAGGGAGGGAAGGCCCAGTACTTT.

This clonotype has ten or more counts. The CDR3: CSVATENYGYTF. In DNA, the CDR3 is TGCAGCGTTGCCACTGAAAACTATGGCTACACCTTC. The V gene is TRBV29-1, the J gene TRBJ1-2; D gene uncertain. V shed 4 bases and J shed 2 bases, with 8 bases lying between them. This CDR3 spans 12 amino acids. The germline CDR1 and CDR2 sequences are SQVTM and ANQGSEA.

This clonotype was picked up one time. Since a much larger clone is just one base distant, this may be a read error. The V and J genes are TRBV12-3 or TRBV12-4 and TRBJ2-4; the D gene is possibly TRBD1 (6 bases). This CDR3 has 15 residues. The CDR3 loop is CVSSLQGSAKNIQYF. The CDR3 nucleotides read TGTGTCAGCAGTTTACAGGGATCGGCCAAAAACATTCAGTACTTC.

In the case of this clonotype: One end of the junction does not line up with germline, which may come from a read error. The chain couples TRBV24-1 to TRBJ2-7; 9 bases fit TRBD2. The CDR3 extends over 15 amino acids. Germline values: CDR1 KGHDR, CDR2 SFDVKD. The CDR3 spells CATSDVSGSSYEQYF. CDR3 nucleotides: TGTGCCACCAGTGACGTTAGCGGGAGCTCCTACGAGCAATACTTC.

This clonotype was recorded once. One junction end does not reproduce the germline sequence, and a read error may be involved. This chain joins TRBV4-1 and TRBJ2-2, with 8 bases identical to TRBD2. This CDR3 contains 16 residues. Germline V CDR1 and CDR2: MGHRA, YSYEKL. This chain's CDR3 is CDSSSLAVTNTGELSF. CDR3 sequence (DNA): TGCGACAGCAGCTCACTAGCGGTAACGAACACCGGGGAGCTGTCTTTC.

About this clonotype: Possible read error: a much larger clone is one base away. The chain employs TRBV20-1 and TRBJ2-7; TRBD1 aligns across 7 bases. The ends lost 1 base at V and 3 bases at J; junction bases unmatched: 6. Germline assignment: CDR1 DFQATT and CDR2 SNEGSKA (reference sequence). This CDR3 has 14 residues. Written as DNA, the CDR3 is TGCAGTGCTAGAGGGGACAGTGGACGCTACGAGCAGTACTTC. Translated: CSARGDSGRYEQYF.

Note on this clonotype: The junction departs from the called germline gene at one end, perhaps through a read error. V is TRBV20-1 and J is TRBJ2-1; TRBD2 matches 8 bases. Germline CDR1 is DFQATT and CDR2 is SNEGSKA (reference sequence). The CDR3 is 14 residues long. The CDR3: CGARLASAYNEQFF. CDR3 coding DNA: TGCGGTGCGAGACTAGCGTCTGCCTACAATGAGCAGTTCTTC.

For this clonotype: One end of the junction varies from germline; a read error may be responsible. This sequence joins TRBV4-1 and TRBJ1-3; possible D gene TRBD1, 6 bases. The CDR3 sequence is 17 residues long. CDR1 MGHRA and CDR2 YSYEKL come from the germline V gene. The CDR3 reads CASSQAPTGNSGNIIYF. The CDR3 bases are TGCGCCAGCAGCCAAGCACCCACAGGGAACTCTGGAAACATCATATATTTT.

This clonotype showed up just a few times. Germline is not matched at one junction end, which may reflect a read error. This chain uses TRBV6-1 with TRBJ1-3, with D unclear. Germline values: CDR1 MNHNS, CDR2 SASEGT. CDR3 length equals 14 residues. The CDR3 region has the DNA TGTGCCAGCAGTGTGTTCTCCTCTAGAAACACCATATATTTT. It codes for CASSVFSSRNTIYF.

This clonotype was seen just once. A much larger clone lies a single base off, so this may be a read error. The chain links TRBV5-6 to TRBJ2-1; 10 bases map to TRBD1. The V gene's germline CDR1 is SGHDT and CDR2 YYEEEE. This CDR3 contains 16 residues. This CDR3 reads CASTKGTRTGGNELFF. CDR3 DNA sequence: TGTGCCAGCACCAAAGGGACCAGGACAGGGGGTAATGAGCTGTTCTTC.

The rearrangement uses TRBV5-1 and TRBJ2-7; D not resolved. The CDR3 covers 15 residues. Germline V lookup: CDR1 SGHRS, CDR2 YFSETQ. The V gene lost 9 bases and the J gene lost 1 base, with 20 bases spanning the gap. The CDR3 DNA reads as TGCGCCACCAAGCCTTCGGGCTTAGAATCCTACGAGCAGTACTTC. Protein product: CATKPSGLESYEQYF.

The CDR3 protein is CASSFIPENTDTQYF. The DNA of the CDR3 is TGCGCCAGCAGCTTTATACCGGAGAACACAGATACGCAGTATTTT. The chain carries TRBV5-1 and TRBJ2-3; the D is unclear. CDR1 and CDR2 from the germline V gene are SGHRS and YFSETQ. This CDR3 comprises 15 residues. Trimming removed 2 bases from V and 2 bases from J, with 12 bases in between.